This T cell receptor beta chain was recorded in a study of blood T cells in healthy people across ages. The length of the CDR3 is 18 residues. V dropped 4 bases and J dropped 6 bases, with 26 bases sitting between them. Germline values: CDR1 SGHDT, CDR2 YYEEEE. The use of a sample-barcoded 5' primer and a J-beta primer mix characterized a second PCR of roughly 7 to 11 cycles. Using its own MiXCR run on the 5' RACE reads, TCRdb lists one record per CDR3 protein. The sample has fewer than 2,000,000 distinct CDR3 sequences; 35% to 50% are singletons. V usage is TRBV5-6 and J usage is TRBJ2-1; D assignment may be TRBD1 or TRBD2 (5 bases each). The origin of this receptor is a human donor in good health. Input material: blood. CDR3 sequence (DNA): TGTGCCAGCAGCGCATCTCTCCGGGACCCAGATTTCCTCAATGAGCAGTTCTTC. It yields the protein CASSASLRDPDFLNEQFF. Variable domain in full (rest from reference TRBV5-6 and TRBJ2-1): DAGVTQSPTHLIKTRGQQVTLRCSPKSGHDTVSWYQQALGQGPQFIFQYYEEEERQRGNFPDRFSGHQFPNYSSELNVNALLLGDSALYLCASSASLRDPDFLNEQFFGPGTRLTVL.